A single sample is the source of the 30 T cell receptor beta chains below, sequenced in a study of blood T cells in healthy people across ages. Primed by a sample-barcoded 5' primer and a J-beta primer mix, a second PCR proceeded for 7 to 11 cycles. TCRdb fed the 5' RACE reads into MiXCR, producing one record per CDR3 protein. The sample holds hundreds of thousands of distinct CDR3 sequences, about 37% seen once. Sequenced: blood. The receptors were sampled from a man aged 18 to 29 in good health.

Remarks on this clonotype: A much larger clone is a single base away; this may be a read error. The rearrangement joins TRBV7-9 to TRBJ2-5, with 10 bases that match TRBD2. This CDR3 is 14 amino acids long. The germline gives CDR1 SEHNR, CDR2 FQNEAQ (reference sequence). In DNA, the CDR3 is TGTGCCAGCAGTATACTAGCGGGGCAAGAGACCCGGTACTTC. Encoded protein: CASSILAGQETRYF.

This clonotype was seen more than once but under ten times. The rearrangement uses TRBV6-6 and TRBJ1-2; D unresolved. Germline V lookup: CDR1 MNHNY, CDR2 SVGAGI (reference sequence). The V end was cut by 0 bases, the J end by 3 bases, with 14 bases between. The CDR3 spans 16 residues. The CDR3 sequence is CASSYSMVSQDYGYTF. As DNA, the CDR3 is TGTGCCAGCAGTTACTCGATGGTTTCGCAGGACTATGGCTACACCTTC.

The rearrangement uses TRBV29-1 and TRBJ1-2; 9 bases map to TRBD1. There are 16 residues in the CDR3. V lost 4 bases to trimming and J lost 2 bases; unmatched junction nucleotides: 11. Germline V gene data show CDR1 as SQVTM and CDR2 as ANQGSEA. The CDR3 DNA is TGCAGCGTTGGGGGTGGGGACAGGGTGAGAAACTATGGCTACACCTTC. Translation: CSVGGGDRVRNYGYTF. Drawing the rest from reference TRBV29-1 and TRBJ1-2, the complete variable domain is SAVISQKPSRDICQRGTSLTIQCQVDSQVTMMFWYRQQPGQSLTLIATANQGSEATYESGFVIDKFPISRPNLTFSTLTVSNMSPEDSSIYLCSVGGGDRVRNYGYTFGSGTRLTVV.

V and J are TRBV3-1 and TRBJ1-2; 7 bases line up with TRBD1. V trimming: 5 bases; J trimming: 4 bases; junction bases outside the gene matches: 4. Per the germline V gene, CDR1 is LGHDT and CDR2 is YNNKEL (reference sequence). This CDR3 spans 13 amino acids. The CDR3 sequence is CASSDKGAYGYTF. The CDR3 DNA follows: TGTGCCAGCAGCGACAAGGGGGCCTATGGCTACACCTTC.

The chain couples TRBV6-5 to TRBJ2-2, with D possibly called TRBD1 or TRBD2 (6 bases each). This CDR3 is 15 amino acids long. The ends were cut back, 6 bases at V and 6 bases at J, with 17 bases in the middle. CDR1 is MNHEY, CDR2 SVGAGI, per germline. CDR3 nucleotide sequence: TGTGCCAGCAGGGTAGGGGGGAGTATCGCCGGGGAGCTGTTTTTT. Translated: CASRVGGSIAGELFF.

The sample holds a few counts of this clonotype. Here the CDR3 DNA reads TGTGCCATCACGGATGGCGCAATCGGGGCCTATGGCTACACCTTC. Its protein product is CAITDGAIGAYGYTF. The chain couples TRBV10-3 to TRBJ1-2, with D tentatively TRBD1 (5 bases). Germline CDR1 ENHRY, CDR2 SYGVKD. V was trimmed by 7 bases and J by 4 bases, leaving 19 bases between them. The length of the CDR3 is 15 residues.

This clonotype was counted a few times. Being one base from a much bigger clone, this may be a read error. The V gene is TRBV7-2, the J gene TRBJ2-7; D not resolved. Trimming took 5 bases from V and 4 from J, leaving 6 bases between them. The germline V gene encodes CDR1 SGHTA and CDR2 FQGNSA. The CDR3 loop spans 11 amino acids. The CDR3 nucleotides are TGTGCCAGCAGCCACGATTACGAGCAGTACTTC. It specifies CASSHDYEQYF.

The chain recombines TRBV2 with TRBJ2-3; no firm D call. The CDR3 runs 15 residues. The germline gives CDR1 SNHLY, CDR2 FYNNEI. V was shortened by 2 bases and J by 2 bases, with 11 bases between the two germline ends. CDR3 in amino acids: CASSERRQLTDTQYF. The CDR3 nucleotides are TGTGCCAGCAGTGAACGTCGGCAGCTCACAGATACGCAGTATTTT.

The CDR3 here is CSVGVGVGTGELFF. In DNA form, the CDR3 reads TGCAGCGTTGGAGTAGGGGTTGGCACCGGGGAGCTGTTTTTT. This chain links TRBV29-1 with TRBJ2-2; D is perhaps TRBD1 (5 bases). The CDR3 extends over 14 amino acids. Germline V gene sequence: CDR1 SQVTM, CDR2 ANQGSEA. The germline V and J ends were trimmed by 4 bases and 4 bases, with 13 bases remaining between them.

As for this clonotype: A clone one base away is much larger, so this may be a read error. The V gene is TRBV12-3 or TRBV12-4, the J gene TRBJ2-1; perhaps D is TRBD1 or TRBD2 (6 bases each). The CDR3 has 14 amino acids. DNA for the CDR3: TGTGTCAGCAGTACCGGGGGCCCTTACAATGAGCAGTTCTTC. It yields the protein CVSSTGGPYNEQFF.

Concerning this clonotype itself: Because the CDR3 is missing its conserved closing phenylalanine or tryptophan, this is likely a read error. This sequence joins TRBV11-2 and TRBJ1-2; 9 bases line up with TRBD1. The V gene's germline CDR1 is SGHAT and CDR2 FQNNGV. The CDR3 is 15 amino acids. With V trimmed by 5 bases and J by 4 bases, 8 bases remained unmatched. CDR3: CASSNTGGSGYGYTI. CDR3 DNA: TGTGCCAGCAGCAACACAGGGGGCTCGGGCTATGGCTACACCATC.

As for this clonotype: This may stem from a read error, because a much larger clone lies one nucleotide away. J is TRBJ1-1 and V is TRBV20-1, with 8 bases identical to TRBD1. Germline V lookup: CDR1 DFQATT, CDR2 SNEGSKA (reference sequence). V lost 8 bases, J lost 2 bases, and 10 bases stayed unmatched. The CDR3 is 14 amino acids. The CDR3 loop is CSPRTGWFNTEAFF. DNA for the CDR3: TGCAGTCCCAGGACAGGGTGGTTTAACACTGAAGCTTTCTTT.

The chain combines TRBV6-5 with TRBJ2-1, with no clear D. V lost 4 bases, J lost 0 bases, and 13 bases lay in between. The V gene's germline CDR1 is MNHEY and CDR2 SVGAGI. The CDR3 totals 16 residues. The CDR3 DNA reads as TGTGCCAGCAGTTCCTCAGAGGATAGCTCCTACAATGAGCAGTTCTTC. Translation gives CASSSSEDSSYNEQFF.

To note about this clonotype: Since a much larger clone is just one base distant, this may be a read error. The CDR3 DNA sequence: TGTGCCAGCAGTTATCCCAAAGTTGGACAGCAGTACTTC. Amino acids: CASSYPKVGQQYF. The genes are TRBV12-3 or TRBV12-4 and TRBJ2-5; D is possibly TRBD1 (6 bases). The CDR3 is 13 amino acids. The V and J ends lost 4 bases and 11 bases respectively, with 17 bases between them.

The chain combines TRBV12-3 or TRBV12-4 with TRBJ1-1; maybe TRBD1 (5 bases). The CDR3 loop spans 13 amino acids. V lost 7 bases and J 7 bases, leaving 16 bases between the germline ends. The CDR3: CASNSQAGREAFF. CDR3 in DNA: TGTGCCAGCAATTCACAGGCAGGACGTGAAGCTTTCTTT.

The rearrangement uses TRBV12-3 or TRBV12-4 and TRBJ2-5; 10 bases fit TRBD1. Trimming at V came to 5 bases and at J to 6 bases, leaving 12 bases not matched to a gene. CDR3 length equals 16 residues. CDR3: CASSPDGQGGFKTQYF. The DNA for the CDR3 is TGTGCCAGCAGTCCCGACGGACAGGGGGGTTTCAAGACCCAGTACTTC.

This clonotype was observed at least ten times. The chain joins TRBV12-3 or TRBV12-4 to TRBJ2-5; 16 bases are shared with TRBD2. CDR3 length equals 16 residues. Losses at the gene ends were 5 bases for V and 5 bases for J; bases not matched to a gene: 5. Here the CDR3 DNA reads TGTGCCAGCAGTCCTCCGGGACTAGCGGGGGGGGAGACCCAGTACTTC. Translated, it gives CASSPPGLAGGETQYF.

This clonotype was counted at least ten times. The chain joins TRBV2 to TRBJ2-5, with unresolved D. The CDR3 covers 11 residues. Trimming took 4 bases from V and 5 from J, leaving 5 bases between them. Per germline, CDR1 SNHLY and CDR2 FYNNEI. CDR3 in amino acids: CASSVHETQYF. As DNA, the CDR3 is TGTGCCAGCAGTGTGCACGAGACCCAGTACTTC.

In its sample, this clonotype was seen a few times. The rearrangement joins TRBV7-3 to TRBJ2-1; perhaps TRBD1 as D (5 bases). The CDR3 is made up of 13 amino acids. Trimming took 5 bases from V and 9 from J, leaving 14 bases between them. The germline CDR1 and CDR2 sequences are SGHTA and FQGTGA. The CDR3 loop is CASSPHRQGEQFF. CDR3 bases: TGTGCCAGCAGCCCGCACAGGCAGGGTGAGCAGTTCTTC.

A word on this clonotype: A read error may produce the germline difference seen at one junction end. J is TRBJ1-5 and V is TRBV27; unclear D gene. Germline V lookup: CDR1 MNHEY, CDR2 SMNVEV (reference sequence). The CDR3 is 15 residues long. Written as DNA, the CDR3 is TGTGCCAGCAGTTTAGGACTCTATAGCAATCAGCCCCGGCATTTT. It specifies CASSLGLYSNQPRHF.

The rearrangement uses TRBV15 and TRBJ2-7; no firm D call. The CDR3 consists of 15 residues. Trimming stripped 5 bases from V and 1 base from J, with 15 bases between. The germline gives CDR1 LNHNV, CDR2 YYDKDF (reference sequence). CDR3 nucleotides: TGTGCCACCAGCCAGTTTGCACCCCTTTCCTACGAGCAGTACTTC. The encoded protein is CATSQFAPLSYEQYF.

The CDR3 loop reads CASSGGLAGDTDTQYF. The CDR3 DNA reads as TGTGCCAGTAGTGGGGGACTGGCGGGAGACACAGATACGCAGTATTTT. The genes are TRBV19 and TRBJ2-3, with 7 bases identical to TRBD2. Germline trimming cut 5 bases from V and 2 bases from J; bases unmatched to any gene: 10. This CDR3 comprises 16 residues. CDR1 and CDR2 from the germline V gene are LNHDA and SQIVND (reference sequence). The variable domain in full, completed from reference TRBV19 and TRBJ2-3, reads DGGITQSPKYLFRKEGQNVTLSCEQNLNHDAMYWYRQDPGQGLRLIYYSQIVNDFQKGDIAEGYSVSREKKESFPLTVTSAQKNPTAFYLCASSGGLAGDTDTQYFGPGTRLTVL.

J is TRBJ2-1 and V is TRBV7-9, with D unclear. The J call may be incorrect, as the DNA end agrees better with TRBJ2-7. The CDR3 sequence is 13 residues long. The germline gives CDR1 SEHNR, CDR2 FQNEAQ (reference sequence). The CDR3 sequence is CASSPDGYNEQYF. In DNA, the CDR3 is TGTGCCAGCAGCCCGGACGGATACAATGAGCAGTACTTC.

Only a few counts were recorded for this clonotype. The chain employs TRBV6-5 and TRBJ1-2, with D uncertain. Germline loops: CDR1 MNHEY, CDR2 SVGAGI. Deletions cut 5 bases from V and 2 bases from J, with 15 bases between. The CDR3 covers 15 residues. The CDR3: CASSLKSNSNYGYTF. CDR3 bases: TGTGCCAGCAGTCTAAAATCCAATTCGAACTATGGCTACACCTTC.

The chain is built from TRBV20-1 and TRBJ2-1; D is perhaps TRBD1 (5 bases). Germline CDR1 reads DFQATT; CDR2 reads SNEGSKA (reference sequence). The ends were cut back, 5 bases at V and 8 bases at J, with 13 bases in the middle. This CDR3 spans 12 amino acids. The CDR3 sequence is CSASSDIDEQFF. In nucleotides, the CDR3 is TGCAGTGCTTCCTCGGACATCGATGAGCAGTTCTTC.

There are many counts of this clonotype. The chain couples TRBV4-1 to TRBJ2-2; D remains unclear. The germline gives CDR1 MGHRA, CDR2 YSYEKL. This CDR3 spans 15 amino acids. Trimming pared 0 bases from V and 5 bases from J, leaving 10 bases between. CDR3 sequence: CASSQDSGSTGELFF. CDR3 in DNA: TGCGCCAGCAGCCAAGATTCAGGTTCGACCGGGGAGCTGTTTTTT.

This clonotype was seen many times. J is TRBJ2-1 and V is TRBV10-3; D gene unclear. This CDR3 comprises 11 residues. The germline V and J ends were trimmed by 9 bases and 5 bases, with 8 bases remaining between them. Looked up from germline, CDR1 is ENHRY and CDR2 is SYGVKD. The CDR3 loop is CAIRLDNEQFF. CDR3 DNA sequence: TGTGCCATAAGACTGGACAATGAGCAGTTCTTC.

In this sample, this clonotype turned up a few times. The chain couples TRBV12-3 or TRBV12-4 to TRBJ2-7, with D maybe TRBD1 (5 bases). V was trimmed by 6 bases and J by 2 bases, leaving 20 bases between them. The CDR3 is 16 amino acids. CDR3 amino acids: CASSSSNTRVPYEQYF. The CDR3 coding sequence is TGTGCCAGCAGCTCCTCCAACACCAGGGTTCCCTACGAGCAGTACTTC.

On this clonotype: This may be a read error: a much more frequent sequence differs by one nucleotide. The CDR3 is CSVSGAQRAKNIQYF. CDR3 sequence (DNA): TGCAGCGTTTCCGGCGCCCAGCGTGCCAAAAACATTCAGTACTTC. The chain has TRBV29-1 and TRBJ2-4, with D uncertain. Trimming took off 5 bases at V and 1 base at J, with 15 bases between the two ends. The germline gives CDR1 SQVTM, CDR2 ANQGSEA. The CDR3 is made up of 15 amino acids.

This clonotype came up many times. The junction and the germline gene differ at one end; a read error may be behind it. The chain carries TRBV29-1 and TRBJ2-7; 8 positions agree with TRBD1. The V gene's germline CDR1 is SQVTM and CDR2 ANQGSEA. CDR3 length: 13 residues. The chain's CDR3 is CSVEGDRPYEQYF. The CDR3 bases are TGCAGCGTCGAAGGGGACAGGCCCTACGAGCAGTACTTC.